This TCR beta chain was recovered during a study of metastatic and nonmetastatic thyroid tumors. On the study more broadly: The study looked at repertoires side by side in blood and in tumor or nodule tissue from malignant and benign thyroid patients.

From the PCR reads, TCRdb re-called clones with MiXCR. The data contain 30,000 to 35,000 clones, just under 30% of them seen just once; the ten biggest clones take up about 29%. This clone was counted many times. This CDR3 is 15 amino acids long. Germline V gene lookup returns CDR1 MNHNY and CDR2 SVGAGI (reference sequence). The V gene lost 3 bases and the J gene lost 2 bases, with 13 bases spanning the gap. Until they underwent thyroid surgery, no patient had received any treatment. V usage is TRBV6-6 and J usage is TRBJ1-1; maybe TRBD1 (6 bases). This clonotype was sampled from a female donor with papillary thyroid cancer or a benign thyroid nodule (not recorded which). Some clones in this sample may be carry-over from other donors' samples. Sequenced: blood. CDR3 bases: TGTGCCAGCAGTTATAATAACAGGGCAAACACTGAAGCTTTCTTT. It specifies CASSYNNRANTEAFF.